This T cell receptor beta chain originates from a study of T cells expressing NK-cell markers. In the study overall: Cells sorted as CD3+CD56+NKG2C+, CD3+CD56+NKG2C- and CD3+CD56-NKG2C+ T cells supplied the TCR beta repertoires. The authors sequenced eight donors, of whom seven were HCMV-seropositive and one was seronegative. Study results and limitations: A few of the donors also had these clonotypes leading their CD3+CD56-NKG2C+ fraction. In several donors, dominant CD3+CD56+NKG2C+ clones formed roughly 1.0-7.5% of CD8+ cells.

On this clonotype itself: Its antigen is currently unknown.

TCRdb re-analyzed the 5' RACE reads; it lists each CDR3 protein once, without DNA. The listing contains roughly 180,000 distinct CDR3 sequences. CDR1 is LNHDA, CDR2 SQIVND, per germline (reference sequence). The CDR3 sequence is 15 residues long. Specimen: blood T cells: a sorted CD56 or NKG2C T cell subset, CD4+ or CD8+ T cells, or bulk PBMC T cells (not recorded which). The clonotype originates from a man aged 18 to 69 in good health. The chain carries TRBV19 and TRBJ2-1. The CDR3 protein is CASSMVRSSYNEQFF.